This T cell receptor (beta chain) was sequenced during a study of CD8 T cells in ankylosing spondylitis. This clonotype was observed a handful of times. TCRdb fed the 5' RACE reads into MiXCR, producing one record per CDR3 protein. The sample includes some 130,000 distinct CDR3 sequences, approximately 9.9% of them seen just once. The receptor's source is a male donor with ankylosing spondylitis or in good health (not recorded which). The sample consisted of blood, either unsorted or a sorted T cell fraction (not recorded which).

The CDR3 spells CASSFGTGTYEQYF. DNA of the CDR3: TGTGCCAGCAGCTTCGGGACAGGGACCTACGAGCAGTACTTC. This chain joins TRBV7-9 and TRBJ2-7, with 9 bases matching TRBD1. From germline, CDR1 is SEHNR and CDR2 FQNEAQ (reference sequence). The CDR3 spans 14 residues. After removal of 3 bases from V and 2 bases from J, the junction contained 2 bases not matched to a gene.